The 30 T cell receptor beta chains below come from one sample, sequenced in a study of T cell repertoires in ileal Crohn's disease. Sequenced by immunoSEQ multiplex PCR; TCRdb stores in-frame clones only, minus some. The repertoire includes over 15,000 clones, 80% to 95% of them detected once, and roughly 7.1% sits in the top ten. The time point denotes: inflamed ileum from the surgical specimen. Sequenced sample: ileal tissue. The receptors were sampled from an adult with Crohn's disease.

This chain joins TRBV30 and TRBJ1-6; D remains ambiguous. Germline CDR1 is GTSNPN and CDR2 is SVGIG (reference sequence). This CDR3 contains 14 residues. V was clipped by 0 bases and J by 10 bases, with 13 bases between them. CDR3 nucleotides: TGTGCCTGGAGTGTACTTGTGGTGCGGTCACCCCTCCACTTT. Protein product: CAWSVLVVRSPLHF.

This chain connects TRBV5-1 to TRBJ2-3, with a possible D match to TRBD2 (6 bases). The CDR3 is made up of 15 amino acids. Germline V gene data show CDR1 as SGHRS and CDR2 as YFSETQ. Trimming shortened V by 0 bases and J by 5 bases, and 13 bases separated the two germline ends. Written as DNA, the CDR3 is TGCGCCAGCAGCTTGGCAGGCCTAGCGATAGATACGCAGTATTTT. Amino acids: CASSLAGLAIDTQYF.

The sample holds a few counts of this clone. The CDR3 loop reads CASSQSGVANQPQHF. The DNA for the CDR3 is TGCGCCAGCAGCCAATCAGGGGTAGCCAATCAGCCCCAGCATTTT. J is TRBJ1-5 and V is TRBV5-1, with a possible D match to TRBD1 (6 bases). V lost 4 bases to trimming and J lost 3 bases, with 14 bases between them. This CDR3 has 15 residues. Germline assignment: CDR1 SGHRS and CDR2 YFSETQ. The entire variable domain, with the rest obtained from reference TRBV5-1 and TRBJ1-5, is as follows: KAGVTQTPRYLIKTRGQQVTLSCSPISGHRSVSWYQQTPGQGLQFLFEYFSETQRNKGNFPGRFSGRQFSNSRSEMNVSTLELGDSALYLCASSQSGVANQPQHFGDGTRLSIL.

The chain links TRBV6-5 to TRBJ1-1, with 7 bases lining up with TRBD1. The CDR3 spans 16 residues. CDR1 and CDR2 from the germline V gene are MNHEY and SVGAGI. V was pared by 4 bases and J by 1 base, with 9 bases of the junction left unmatched. CDR3 sequence: CASSSRQGGRNTEAFF. The DNA for the CDR3 is TGTGCCAGCAGTTCCCGACAGGGAGGAAGGAACACTGAAGCTTTCTTT.

The chain uses TRBV5-1 and TRBJ2-3; the match to TRBD1 covers 8 bases. The CDR3 is made up of 15 amino acids. The trim removed 5 bases at V and 0 bases at J, leaving 5 bases unmatched. Germline CDR1 is SGHRS and CDR2 is YFSETQ. The CDR3 is CASRDTGGSTDTQYF. In DNA, the CDR3 is TGCGCCAGCAGGGATACAGGGGGTAGCACAGATACGCAGTATTTT.

The genes are TRBV5-1 and TRBJ1-4; 11 bases match TRBD1. Germline loops: CDR1 SGHRS, CDR2 YFSETQ. V gave up 5 bases and J gave up 1 base; unmatched junction bases: 4. The CDR3 runs 16 residues. This chain's CDR3 is CASSTGTGGTNEKLFF. The CDR3 region has the DNA TGCGCCAGCAGTACCGGGACAGGGGGAACTAATGAAAAACTGTTTTTT. Using reference TRBV5-1 and TRBJ1-4 for the parts outside the CDR3, the full variable domain is KAGVTQTPRYLIKTRGQQVTLSCSPISGHRSVSWYQQTPGQGLQFLFEYFSETQRNKGNFPGRFSGRQFSNSRSEMNVSTLELGDSALYLCASSTGTGGTNEKLFFGSGTQLSVL.

This chain links TRBV7-8 with TRBJ2-5; possible D gene TRBD2, 5 bases. This CDR3 comprises 15 residues. The germline gives CDR1 SGHVS, CDR2 FQNEAQ. The V gene lost 5 bases and the J gene lost 7 bases, with 20 bases spanning the gap. As DNA, the CDR3 is TGTGCCAGCAGCCCCTTCGGGGTCGTGGCGGGGACCCAGTACTTC. It specifies CASSPFGVVAGTQYF.

The chain uses TRBV6-5 and TRBJ2-5; TRBD1 is a possible D gene (6 bases). Per germline, CDR1 MNHEY and CDR2 SVGAGI. Trimming cost V 0 bases and J 5 bases, with 16 bases left between them. The CDR3 sequence is 16 residues long. The CDR3 sequence: CASSYSPGARVETQYF. CDR3 DNA sequence: TGTGCCAGCAGTTACTCTCCAGGGGCGCGGGTGGAGACCCAGTACTTC.

The chain couples TRBV9 to TRBJ2-1; 9 nucleotides match TRBD1. The CDR3 is 19 amino acids. Germline V gene lookup returns CDR1 SGDLS and CDR2 YYNGEE. V trimming: 0 bases; J trimming: 8 bases; junction bases outside the gene matches: 18. The CDR3 DNA reads TGTGCCAGCAGCGTAGAAGTTGGCCCCCGGGACAGGGTATCCGATGAGCAGTTCTTC. Its protein is CASSVEVGPRDRVSDEQFF.

This clone was counted between two and nine times. The chain couples TRBV5-3 to TRBJ2-2; perhaps TRBD2 as D (5 bases). TRBV5-3 is noted as an ORF with a role that remains uncertain. This CDR3 is 16 amino acids long. Trimming cost V 3 bases and J 5 bases, with 17 bases left between them. The DNA for the CDR3 is TGTGCCAGAAGCTGTCAGGCCCAAACTAGGACCGGGGAGCTGTTTTTT. Translation: CARSCQAQTRTGELFF.

The V call is TRBV6-1, the J call TRBJ2-6, with 7 nucleotides matching TRBD2. V lost 11 bases, J lost 0 bases, and 1 base stayed unmatched. CDR1 is MNHNS, CDR2 SASEGT, per germline. The CDR3 spans 13 residues. CDR3 sequence reads: CAAGDSGANVLTF. CDR3 in DNA: TGTGCCGCGGGAGACTCTGGGGCCAACGTCCTGACTTTC.

The chain has TRBV7-3 and TRBJ2-2, with 9 bases that match TRBD1. Germline assignment: CDR1 SGHTA and CDR2 FQGTGA. V was pared by 10 bases and J by 3 bases, with 6 bases of the junction left unmatched. The length of the CDR3 is 14 residues. The CDR3 sequence is CAKGQGRDTGELFF. Written as DNA, the CDR3 is TGTGCCAAAGGACAGGGGAGAGACACCGGGGAGCTGTTTTTT.

The V and J genes are TRBV4-3 and TRBJ1-6, with a tentative D call TRBD1 (6 bases). From germline, CDR1 is LGHNA and CDR2 YSLEER. The length of the CDR3 is 17 residues. V lost 1 base, J lost 8 bases, and 18 bases lay in between. This CDR3 is CASSQGLGRGFDSPLHF. DNA of the CDR3: TGCGCCAGCAGCCAAGGACTGGGGAGGGGGTTTGATTCACCCCTCCACTTT.

V and J are TRBV7-3 and TRBJ2-7; D uncertain. Trimming shortened V by 1 base and J by 0 bases, and 16 bases separated the two germline ends. Germline V gives CDR1 SGHTA, CDR2 FQGTGA. The CDR3 sequence is 17 residues long. Written as DNA, the CDR3 is TGTGCCAGCAGCTTAAAGGCCCTTCGTCGCCTCTCCTACGAGCAGTACTTC. It specifies CASSLKALRRLSYEQYF.

The V gene is TRBV7-2, the J gene TRBJ2-3; possible D gene TRBD2, 6 bases. Trimming shortened V by 5 bases and J by 0 bases, and 15 bases separated the two germline ends. CDR1 is SGHTA and CDR2 is FQGNSA in the germline V gene. The CDR3 runs to 16 residues. The CDR3 is CASSLMGTSSTDTQYF. Here the CDR3 DNA reads TGTGCCAGCAGCCTAATGGGGACTTCTAGCACAGATACGCAGTATTTT.

This clone was recorded a few times. The chain recombines TRBV2 with TRBJ2-2; the D is unclear. V was cut by 4 bases and J by 2 bases, with 8 bases left in between. Germline V lookup: CDR1 SNHLY, CDR2 FYNNEI. The CDR3 has 14 amino acids. The CDR3 DNA reads as TGTGCCAGCAGTGGTGACCGAAACACCGGGGAGCTGTTTTTT. The encoded protein is CASSGDRNTGELFF.

The chain recombines TRBV7-2 with TRBJ1-2; D unresolved. The CDR3 has 12 residues. Germline CDR1 reads SGHTA; CDR2 reads FQGNSA. Trimming took off 4 bases at V and 3 bases at J, with 6 bases between the two ends. CDR3 in amino acids: CASSSGDYGYTF. CDR3 coding DNA: TGTGCCAGCAGCTCCGGAGACTATGGCTACACCTTC.

The CDR3 reads CASSSTGAGEYNEQFF. The CDR3 DNA sequence: TGCGCCAGCAGCTCAACCGGCGCGGGGGAATACAATGAGCAGTTCTTC. V gene TRBV5-1 combines with J gene TRBJ2-1; 7 nucleotides line up with TRBD2. In germline, CDR1 is SGHRS, CDR2 YFSETQ. CDR3 length: 16 residues. J was trimmed by 4 bases and V by 3 bases; bases with no gene match: 10.

The CDR3: CSVEQGPQETQYF. DNA of the CDR3: TGCAGCGTTGAACAGGGTCCCCAAGAGACCCAGTACTTC. The V gene is TRBV29-1, the J gene TRBJ2-5; TRBD1 might be the D (5 bases). This CDR3 is built from 13 residues. The germline V gene has CDR1 SQVTM and CDR2 ANQGSEA. Trimming cost V 2 bases and J 1 base, with 8 bases left between them.

The chain couples TRBV7-2 to TRBJ2-5, with 8 bases identical to TRBD2. Germline V gene lookup returns CDR1 SGHTA and CDR2 FQGNSA. V was pared by 3 bases and J by 5 bases, with 2 bases of the junction left unmatched. The CDR3 sequence is 13 residues long. CDR3 bases: TGTGCCAGCAGCTTTTCGGGGGGGGAGACCCAGTACTTC. This codes for CASSFSGGETQYF. Complete variable domain (other parts from reference TRBV7-2 and TRBJ2-5): GAGVSQSPSNKVTEKGKDVELRCDPISGHTALYWYRQSLGQGLEFLIYFQGNSAPDKSGLPSDRFSAERTGGSVSTLTIQRTQQEDSAVYLCASSFSGGETQYFGPGTRLLVL.

V and J are TRBV5-1 and TRBJ2-5, with 9 nucleotides matching TRBD1. V lost 4 bases to trimming and J lost 4 bases; unmatched junction nucleotides: 8. The CDR3 has 15 residues. Per the germline V gene, CDR1 is SGHRS and CDR2 is YFSETQ. DNA of the CDR3: TGCGCCAGCAGCCGGACAGGGGTGGGGGCAGAGACCCAGTACTTC. This sequence encodes CASSRTGVGAETQYF.

The chain links TRBV2 to TRBJ1-1; weak D call: TRBD1 (5 bases). CDR3 length equals 16 residues. Trimming pared 8 bases from V and 10 bases from J, leaving 29 bases between. CDR1 is SNHLY and CDR2 is FYNNEI in the germline V gene. The CDR3 region is CASDGGYGTVTSVAFF. As DNA, the CDR3 is TGTGCCAGCGACGGAGGATACGGGACGGTTACCAGCGTAGCTTTCTTT.

V is TRBV28 and J is TRBJ2-7; 11 positions agree with TRBD2. CDR1 is MDHEN and CDR2 is SYDVKM in the germline V gene. This CDR3 is built from 14 residues. The junction had 3 bases not matched to a gene; V was cut back by 6 bases and J by 2 bases. The chain's CDR3 is CASRTSGGTYEQYF. For the CDR3, the DNA is TGTGCCAGCAGAACTAGCGGGGGTACCTACGAGCAGTACTTC.

This clone has just a few counts. The CDR3 is CASSPPSLGVDYGYTF. CDR3 DNA: TGTGCCAGCTCACCACCCTCGCTGGGGGTTGACTATGGCTACACCTTC. The J gene is TRBJ1-2, the V gene TRBV18; D perhaps matches TRBD1 (5 bases). Trimming shortened V by 0 bases and J by 3 bases, and 14 bases separated the two germline ends. CDR1 and CDR2 (germline): KGHSH, LQKENI. The CDR3 sequence is 16 residues long.

The genes are TRBV9 and TRBJ2-3, with a possible D match to TRBD1 (9 bases). CDR3 size: 16 residues. Trimming shortened V by 3 bases and J by 4 bases, and 18 bases separated the two germline ends. Per the germline V gene, CDR1 is SGDLS and CDR2 is YYNGEE. The CDR3 spells CASSGREGQGPDTQYF. In DNA, the CDR3 is TGTGCCAGCAGCGGACGGGAGGGACAGGGACCAGATACGCAGTATTTT.

The V call is TRBV13, the J call TRBJ2-3; a weak D match, TRBD2 (5 bases). The CDR3 is made up of 15 amino acids. The V end lost 8 bases, the J end lost 4 bases, and 19 bases lay between the germline ends. CDR1 and CDR2 from the germline V gene are PRHDT and FYEKMQ (reference sequence). CDR3 DNA: TGTGCCAGCCGGCCGGGGTCGAGGTCGGCAGATACGCAGTATTTT. Translating gives CASRPGSRSADTQYF.

V gene TRBV6-6 combines with J gene TRBJ1-2, with 7 bases lining up with TRBD1. This CDR3 region has 14 residues. J lost 4 bases, V lost 6 bases, and 8 bases had no gene match. Germline loops: CDR1 MNHNY, CDR2 SVGAGI (reference sequence). CDR3 protein: CASSYPQGIYGYTF. The CDR3 DNA follows: TGTGCCAGCAGCTACCCACAGGGGATCTATGGCTACACCTTC.

This sequence joins TRBV5-1 and TRBJ2-1; the D gene is possibly TRBD1 (5 bases). V was trimmed by 4 bases and J by 9 bases, leaving 17 bases between them. This CDR3 region has 14 residues. Germline values: CDR1 SGHRS, CDR2 YFSETQ. CDR3 in DNA: TGCGCCAGCAGCCTCCAAAGCTCTGGGGCTGAGCAGTTCTTC. Translated, it gives CASSLQSSGAEQFF.

This chain uses TRBV2 with TRBJ1-6; D unclear. CDR1 and CDR2 from the germline V gene are SNHLY and FYNNEI. The CDR3 length is 12 residues. The ends were cut back, 6 bases at V and 9 bases at J, with 9 bases in the middle. The CDR3: CASRDSGSPLHF. In DNA form, the CDR3 reads TGTGCCAGCAGGGATTCAGGTTCACCCCTCCACTTT. Combining the CDR3 with reference TRBV2 and TRBJ1-6 gives the whole variable domain EPEVTQTPSHQVTQMGQEVILRCVPISNHLYFYWYRQILGQKVEFLVSFYNNEISEKSEIFDDQFSVERPDGSNFTLKIRSTKLEDSAMYFCASRDSGSPLHFGNGTRLTVT.

The chain uses TRBV7-3 and TRBJ1-1; D is undetermined. Per the germline V gene, CDR1 is SGHTA and CDR2 is FQGTGA. Trimming pared 5 bases from V and 0 bases from J, leaving 7 bases between. This CDR3 spans 13 amino acids. The CDR3 sequence: CASSPSLNTEAFF. The CDR3 region has the DNA TGTGCCAGCAGCCCGAGTCTGAACACTGAAGCTTTCTTT. The full variable domain, its missing parts supplied by reference TRBV7-3 and TRBJ1-1, is GAGVSQTPSNKVTEKGKYVELRCDPISGHTALYWYRQSLGQGPEFLIYFQGTGAADDSGLPNDRFFAVRPEGSVSTLKIQRTERGDSAVYLCASSPSLNTEAFFGQGTRLTVV.